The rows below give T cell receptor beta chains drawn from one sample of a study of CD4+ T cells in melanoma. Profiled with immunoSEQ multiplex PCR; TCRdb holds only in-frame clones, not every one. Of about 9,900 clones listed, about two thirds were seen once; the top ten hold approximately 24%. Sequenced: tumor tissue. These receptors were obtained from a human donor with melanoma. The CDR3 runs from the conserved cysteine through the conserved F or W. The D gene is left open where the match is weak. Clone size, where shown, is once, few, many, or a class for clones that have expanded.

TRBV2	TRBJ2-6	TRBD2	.	CASRGGVGAGANVLTF	TGTGCCAGCAGGGGAGGGGTAGGGGCTGGGGCCAACGTCCTGACTTTC
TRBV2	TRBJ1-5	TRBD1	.	CASSYRGLGNQPQHF	TGTGCCAGCAGTTACAGGGGGCTCGGAAATCAGCCCCAGCATTTT
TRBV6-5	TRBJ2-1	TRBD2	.	CASSSPSGGRNNEQFF	TGTGCCAGCAGTTCCCCTAGCGGGGGCCGTAACAATGAGCAGTTCTTC
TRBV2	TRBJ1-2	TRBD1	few	CASSGLGTGGDYGYTF	TGTGCCAGCAGTGGGTTGGGGACAGGGGGAGACTATGGCTACACCTTC
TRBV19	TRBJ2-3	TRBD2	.	CASSIDSASGGYTDTQYF	TGTGCCAGTAGTATAGATTCGGCTAGCGGGGGGTACACAGATACGCAGTATTTT
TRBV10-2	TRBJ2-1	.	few	CASSEESSYNEQFF	TGCGCCAGCAGTGAGGAGAGCTCCTACAATGAGCAGTTCTTC
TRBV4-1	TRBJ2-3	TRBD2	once	CASSQRRGGADTQYF	TGCGCCAGCAGCCAGAGGCGGGGGGGAGCAGATACGCAGTATTTT
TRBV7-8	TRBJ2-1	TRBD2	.	CASSLTLGLAANEQFF	TGTGCCAGCAGCTTAACTCTCGGACTAGCGGCAAATGAGCAGTTCTTC
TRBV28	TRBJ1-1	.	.	CASSPGQTNTEAFF	TGTGCCAGCAGCCCCGGACAGACGAACACTGAAGCTTTCTTT
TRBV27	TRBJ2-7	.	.	CASSLKGLGTYEQYF	TGTGCCAGCAGTTTAAAGGGCTTAGGAACCTACGAGCAGTACTTC
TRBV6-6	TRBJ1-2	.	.	CASSSAVEKGYGYTF	TGTGCCAGCAGTTCCGCGGTCGAAAAGGGCTATGGCTACACCTTC
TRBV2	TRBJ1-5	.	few	CASRGGSLRYGNQPQHF	TGTGCCAGCAGGGGGGGCTCCCTCCGGTACGGCAATCAGCCCCAGCATTTT
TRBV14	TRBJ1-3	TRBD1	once	CASSRGTGSGNTIYF	TGTGCCAGCAGCCGCGGGACAGGCTCTGGAAACACCATATATTTT
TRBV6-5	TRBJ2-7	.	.	CASSRGPSYEQYF	TGTGCCAGCAGCCGGGGCCCCTCCTACGAGCAGTACTTC
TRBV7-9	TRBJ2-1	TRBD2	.	CASSSGTSGAYEQFF	TGTGCCAGCAGCTCCGGGACTAGCGGGGCGTATGAGCAGTTCTTC
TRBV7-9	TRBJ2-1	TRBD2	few	CASSLTGTSGAKEFF	TGTGCCAGCAGCCTAACCGGGACTAGCGGGGCTAAGGAGTTCTTC
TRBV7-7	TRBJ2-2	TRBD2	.	CASSSQLAGGIAGELFF	TGTGCTAGCAGCTCCCAACTAGCGGGGGGGATTGCCGGGGAGCTGTTTTTT
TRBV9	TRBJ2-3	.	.	CASSVGGAADTQYF	TGTGCCAGCAGCGTAGGGGGGGCGGCAGATACGCAGTATTTT
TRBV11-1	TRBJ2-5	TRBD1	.	CASTGDRGGETQYF	TGTGCCAGCACCGGGGACAGGGGCGGGGAGACCCAGTACTTC
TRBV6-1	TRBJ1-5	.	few	CASSDRQGRQPQHF	TGTGCCAGCAGTGATCGGCAGGGACGTCAGCCCCAGCATTTT
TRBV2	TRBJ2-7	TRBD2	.	CASGGGNSYEQYF	TGTGCCAGCGGGGGGGGTAACTCCTACGAGCAGTACTTC
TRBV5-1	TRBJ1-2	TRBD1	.	CASSLGQGNYGYTF	TGCGCCAGCAGCCTGGGACAGGGAAACTATGGCTACACCTTC
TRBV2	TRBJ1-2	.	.	CASSEEYPGRNYGYTF	TGTGCCAGCAGTGAAGAGTACCCGGGCCGCAATTATGGCTACACCTTC
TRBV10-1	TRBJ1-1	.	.	CASSESSAGTEAFF	TGCGCCAGCAGTGAGTCCTCTGCGGGCACTGAAGCTTTCTTT
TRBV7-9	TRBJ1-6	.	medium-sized	CASSSRDSPLHF	TGTGCCAGCAGCTCGAGGGATTCACCCCTCCACTTT
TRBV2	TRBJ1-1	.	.	CASSGRGNTEAFF	TGTGCCAGCAGTGGGCGGGGGAACACTGAAGCTTTCTTT
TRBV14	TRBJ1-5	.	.	CASSQRINQPQHF	TGTGCCAGCAGCCAAAGGATCAATCAGCCCCAGCATTTT
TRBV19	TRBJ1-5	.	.	CASSRRGGTSNQPQHF	TGTGCCAGTAGTAGAAGGGGGGGGACCAGCAATCAGCCCCAGCATTTT
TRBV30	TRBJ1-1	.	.	CAWSVRDFTEAFF	TGTGCCTGGAGTGTGCGGGACTTCACTGAAGCTTTCTTT
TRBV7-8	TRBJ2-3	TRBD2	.	CASSGWTSNPDTQYF	TGTGCCAGCAGCGGATGGACTAGCAACCCAGATACGCAGTATTTT
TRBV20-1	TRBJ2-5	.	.	CSAGKGETQYF	TGCAGTGCTGGCAAGGGGGAGACCCAGTACTTC
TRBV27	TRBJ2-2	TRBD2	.	CASRPYAAGTTGELFF	TGTGCCAGCAGGCCCTACGCAGCGGGGACCACCGGGGAGCTGTTTTTT
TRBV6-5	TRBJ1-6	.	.	CASSLLPDSPLHF	TGTGCCAGCAGTCTCCTACCTGATTCACCCCTCCACTTT
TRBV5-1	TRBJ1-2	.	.	CASSLGTANYGYTF	TGCGCCAGCAGCTTGGGGACAGCTAACTATGGCTACACCTTC
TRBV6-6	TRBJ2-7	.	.	CASSYSKEREQYF	TGTGCCAGCAGTTACTCGAAGGAGAGGGAGCAGTACTTC
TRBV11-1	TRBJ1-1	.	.	CASSKHRDMNTEAFF	TGTGCCAGCAGCAAGCACAGGGACATGAACACTGAAGCTTTCTTT
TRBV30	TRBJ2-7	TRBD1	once	CAWSVLLSGQGMLRGDSYEQYF	TGTGCCTGGAGTGTACTTTTATCGGGACAGGGGATGTTGCGGGGGGATTCCTACGAGCAGTACTTC